Sequencing of this T cell receptor (beta chain) was carried out in a study of blood T cell repertoires in COVID-19. Overall study: Samples taken during acute and convalescent COVID-19 were collected in the United States, Italy and Spain. T cells, B-cell-depleted T cells, or PBMCs provided the cDNA or gDNA that served as material.

In the source study's methods: By means of reference gene primer amplification, nucleated cell counts were estimated. Assay used: immunoSEQ multiplex PCR; TCRdb lists only in-frame clones, some missing. V, J and clone size derive from that table, while D and trimming were established from the DNA sequence. The data show around 700,000 clones, over 80% seen once. The germline V and J ends were trimmed by 3 bases and 8 bases, with 16 bases remaining between them. Per the germline V gene, CDR1 is KGHSH and CDR2 is LQKENI. The CDR3 totals 15 residues. This chain joins TRBV18 and TRBJ1-4; D unresolved. The receptor was derived from a young woman with acute or convalescent COVID-19. Sequenced material: peripheral blood. This chain's CDR3 is CASSPRPHGEEKLFF. In nucleotides, the CDR3 is TGTGCCAGCTCACCTCGACCGCACGGGGAGGAAAAACTGTTTTTT.